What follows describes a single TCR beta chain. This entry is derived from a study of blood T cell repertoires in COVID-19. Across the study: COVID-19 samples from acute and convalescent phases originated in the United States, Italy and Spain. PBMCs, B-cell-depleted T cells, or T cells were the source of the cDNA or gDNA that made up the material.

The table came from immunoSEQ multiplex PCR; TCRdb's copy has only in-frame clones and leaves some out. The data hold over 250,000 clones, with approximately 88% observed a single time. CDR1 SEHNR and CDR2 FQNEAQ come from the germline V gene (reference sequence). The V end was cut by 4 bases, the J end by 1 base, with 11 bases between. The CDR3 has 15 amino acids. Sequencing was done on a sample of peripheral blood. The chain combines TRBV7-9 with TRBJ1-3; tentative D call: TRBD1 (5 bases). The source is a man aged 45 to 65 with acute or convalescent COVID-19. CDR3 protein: CASSSTTASGNTIYF. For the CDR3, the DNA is TGTGCCAGCAGCTCTACGACAGCTTCTGGAAACACCATATATTTT. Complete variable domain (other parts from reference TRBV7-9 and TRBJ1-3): DTGVSQNPRHKITKRGQNVTFRCDPISEHNRLYWYRQTLGQGPEFLTYFQNEAQLEKSRLLSDRFSAERPKGSFSTLEIQRTEQGDSAMYLCASSSTTASGNTIYFGEGSWLTVV.